Listed below are T cell receptor beta chains from one sample, sequenced in a study of T cell repertoires in cytomegalovirus infection. Their antigens remain unidentified. TCRdb called the reads again in MiXCR, with one record for every CDR3 protein. Seen here are some 560,000 distinct CDR3 sequences, over 35% observed once, and the top ten hold 48%. This specimen consisted of cultured PBMCs, obtained from culture after CMV antigen stimulation. These receptors came from a human donor in good health (CMV status not recorded). Some clones in this sample may be carry-over from other donors' samples. CDR3s include the opening cysteine and the closing phenylalanine or tryptophan. The D gene is left open where the match is weak. Not all rows give a size; the values are once, few, many and, for expanded clones, a class.

abundance: NA
d_gene: NA
v_gene: TRBV7-2
j_gene: TRBJ2-5
CDR3nt: TGTGCCAGCAGCTTAAACCAACATGAGACCCAGTACTTC
CDR3aa: CASSLNQHETQYF

abundance: NA
d_gene: TRBD2
v_gene: TRBV12-5
j_gene: TRBJ2-5
CDR3nt: TGTGGGTCTAGCGGGGAGGTAGGAGAGACCCAGTACTTC
CDR3aa: CGSSGEVGETQYF

abundance: NA
d_gene: NA
v_gene: TRBV7-2
j_gene: TRBJ1-5
CDR3nt: TGTGCCAGCAGCTTCGACAAGAGTCAGCCCCAGCATTTT
CDR3aa: CASSFDKSQPQHF

abundance: NA
d_gene: NA
v_gene: TRBV12-3/TRBV12-4
j_gene: TRBJ2-3
CDR3nt: TGTGCCAGCAGTACGGCATTTCCTGGGGGCACAGATACGCAGTATTTT
CDR3aa: CASSTAFPGGTDTQYF

abundance: NA
d_gene: NA
v_gene: TRBV20-1
j_gene: TRBJ1-1
CDR3nt: TGCAGTGCTAGGATCGGGAGTTACACTGAAGCTTTCTTT
CDR3aa: CSARIGSYTEAFF

abundance: few
d_gene: NA
v_gene: TRBV12-3/TRBV12-4
j_gene: TRBJ1-2
CDR3nt: TGTGCCAGCACTCTGGGGAGAAATGGCTACACCTTC
CDR3aa: CASTLGRNGYTF

abundance: many
d_gene: TRBD2
v_gene: TRBV6-5
j_gene: TRBJ2-2
CDR3nt: TGTGCCAGCAGTATTCGGCGGGGGGGGGCCGGGGAGCTGTTTTTT
CDR3aa: CASSIRRGGAGELFF

abundance: NA
d_gene: TRBD1
v_gene: TRBV7-2
j_gene: TRBJ1-6
CDR3nt: TGTGCCAGCAGCTCGACAGGGGGCCCTTCACCCCTCCACTTT
CDR3aa: CASSSTGGPSPLHF

abundance: NA
d_gene: NA
v_gene: TRBV12-3/TRBV12-4
j_gene: TRBJ1-2
CDR3nt: TGTGCCAGCCGAGTGTCTGGGGGGGCTGATGGCTACACCTTC
CDR3aa: CASRVSGGADGYTF

abundance: NA
d_gene: NA
v_gene: TRBV12-3/TRBV12-4
j_gene: TRBJ2-1
CDR3nt: TGTGCCAGCACTAGGGACCCCAGGAACCCGGTCGGAGTGGGTGAGCAGTTCTTC
CDR3aa: CASTRDPRNPVGVGEQFF

abundance: NA
d_gene: TRBD2
v_gene: TRBV18
j_gene: TRBJ2-1
CDR3nt: TGTGCCAGCTCACCACCTCGACTAGCGGGAGGCGGTGAGCAGTTCTTC
CDR3aa: CASSPPRLAGGGEQFF

abundance: few
d_gene: TRBD1
v_gene: TRBV7-9
j_gene: TRBJ1-5
CDR3nt: TGTGCCAGCAGCTGGACAGGGGAGGCCCAGCATTTT
CDR3aa: CASSWTGEAQHF

abundance: once
d_gene: NA
v_gene: TRBV12-3/TRBV12-4
j_gene: TRBJ2-3
CDR3nt: TGTGCCAGCAGTCGCCCCGGGGGCAGCACAGATACGCAGTATTTT
CDR3aa: CASSRPGGSTDTQYF

abundance: NA
d_gene: NA
v_gene: TRBV27
j_gene: TRBJ1-2
CDR3nt: TGTGCCAGCAGTACGAGGGCAATGGACTATGGCTACACCTTC
CDR3aa: CASSTRAMDYGYTF

abundance: NA
d_gene: NA
v_gene: TRBV7-6
j_gene: TRBJ2-2
CDR3nt: TGTGCCAGCAGCCCCCACCCCAGCGGGGAGCTGTTTTTT
CDR3aa: CASSPHPSGELFF

abundance: NA
d_gene: NA
v_gene: TRBV2
j_gene: TRBJ2-7
CDR3nt: TGTGCCACCCGCGGGCTGTCGAACGAGCAGTACTTC
CDR3aa: CATRGLSNEQYF

abundance: few
d_gene: NA
v_gene: TRBV27
j_gene: TRBJ2-7
CDR3nt: TGTGCCAGCGACATACCCGGAGAAACCCCCTACGAGCAGTACTTC
CDR3aa: CASDIPGETPYEQYF

abundance: few
d_gene: NA
v_gene: TRBV6-6
j_gene: TRBJ1-1
CDR3nt: TGTGCCAGCAGTTACTCGAGTGTTCAGGGAGGGACTGAAGCTTTCTTT
CDR3aa: CASSYSSVQGGTEAFF

abundance: few
d_gene: TRBD1
v_gene: TRBV7-9
j_gene: TRBJ1-2
CDR3nt: TGTGCCAGCAGCTTAGGGGGGGACAGAAGCTACACCTTC
CDR3aa: CASSLGGDRSYTF

abundance: few
d_gene: NA
v_gene: TRBV7-2
j_gene: TRBJ1-4
CDR3nt: TGTGCCAGCAGCTTCCCGCCGGGTGAAAAACTGTTTTTT
CDR3aa: CASSFPPGEKLFF

abundance: NA
d_gene: TRBD1
v_gene: TRBV7-8
j_gene: TRBJ2-5
CDR3nt: TGTGCCAGCAGCTTCGGGCGGACAGGGGGCAGGGAGACCCAGTACTTC
CDR3aa: CASSFGRTGGRETQYF

abundance: NA
d_gene: NA
v_gene: TRBV7-2
j_gene: TRBJ1-1
CDR3nt: TGTGCCAGCAGCCTTATGGATAAGACTGAAGCTTTCTTT
CDR3aa: CASSLMDKTEAFF

abundance: NA
d_gene: TRBD1
v_gene: TRBV4-1
j_gene: TRBJ1-3
CDR3nt: TGCGCCAGCAGCCATTCGATCCCGGGACAGGGAGGAAGCTCTGGAAACACCATATATTTT
CDR3aa: CASSHSIPGQGGSSGNTIYF

abundance: NA
d_gene: NA
v_gene: TRBV19
j_gene: TRBJ1-5
CDR3nt: TGTGCCAGTAGACCAGACAGCAATCAGCCCCAGCATTTT
CDR3aa: CASRPDSNQPQHF

abundance: NA
d_gene: TRBD1
v_gene: TRBV6-6
j_gene: TRBJ2-5
CDR3nt: TGTGCCAGCAGTTACGGGACAGGGGCGGGGGAGACCCAGTACTTC
CDR3aa: CASSYGTGAGETQYF

abundance: NA
d_gene: NA
v_gene: TRBV7-9
j_gene: TRBJ2-7
CDR3nt: TGTGCCAGCAGCTCCCGTAGCGGTGGGGCCTTATACGAGCAGTACTTC
CDR3aa: CASSSRSGGALYEQYF

abundance: NA
d_gene: NA
v_gene: TRBV11-2
j_gene: TRBJ2-1
CDR3nt: TGTGCCAGCAGCTCCCGGGACTCCTTCTCCGATGAGCAGTTCTTC
CDR3aa: CASSSRDSFSDEQFF

abundance: NA
d_gene: NA
v_gene: TRBV14
j_gene: TRBJ2-1
CDR3nt: TGTGCCAGCAGCCCATTTATATCTCACTACAATGAGCAGTTCTTC
CDR3aa: CASSPFISHYNEQFF

abundance: NA
d_gene: NA
v_gene: TRBV12-5
j_gene: TRBJ1-6
CDR3nt: TGTGCTAGTGGTTTGGGCTTACCCCTCCACTTT
CDR3aa: CASGLGLPLHF

abundance: NA
d_gene: TRBD1
v_gene: TRBV29-1
j_gene: TRBJ2-4
CDR3nt: TGCAGCGTACTGATCTTGGGACAGGCCAAAAACATTCAGTACTTC
CDR3aa: CSVLILGQAKNIQYF

abundance: NA
d_gene: NA
v_gene: TRBV4-1
j_gene: TRBJ2-3
CDR3nt: TGCGCCAGCAGCCAAGATCCGACTAGAAGCACAGATACGCAGTATTTT
CDR3aa: CASSQDPTRSTDTQYF

abundance: NA
d_gene: NA
v_gene: TRBV4-1
j_gene: TRBJ2-5
CDR3nt: TGCGCCAGCAGCCAATTTGGACTACCCCAAGAGACCCAGTACTTC
CDR3aa: CASSQFGLPQETQYF

abundance: NA
d_gene: NA
v_gene: TRBV6-1
j_gene: TRBJ1-5
CDR3nt: TGTGCCAGCAGTACCGACAGGCTTTATCAGCCCCAGCATTTT
CDR3aa: CASSTDRLYQPQHF

abundance: few
d_gene: NA
v_gene: TRBV14
j_gene: TRBJ1-4
CDR3nt: TGTGCCAGCAGCCGCTCCGTGGGCACGGGGGAAAAACTGTTTTTT
CDR3aa: CASSRSVGTGEKLFF

abundance: few
d_gene: NA
v_gene: TRBV7-6
j_gene: TRBJ2-1
CDR3nt: TGTGCCAGCAGCTTAGCGCTAGGTGAGCAGTTCTTC
CDR3aa: CASSLALGEQFF

abundance: NA
d_gene: NA
v_gene: TRBV5-6
j_gene: TRBJ2-2
CDR3nt: TGTGCCAGCAGCTTGGGGGGCGGGGACACCGGGGAGCTGTTTTTT
CDR3aa: CASSLGGGDTGELFF

abundance: few
d_gene: NA
v_gene: TRBV12-3/TRBV12-4
j_gene: TRBJ2-3
CDR3nt: TGTGCCAGCAGAAGGCTGTGGGATACGCAGTATTTT
CDR3aa: CASRRLWDTQYF

abundance: NA
d_gene: NA
v_gene: TRBV12-3/TRBV12-4
j_gene: TRBJ1-3
CDR3nt: TGTGCCAACAAATCGAATCTCTCTGGAAACACCATATATTTT
CDR3aa: CANKSNLSGNTIYF

abundance: NA
d_gene: NA
v_gene: TRBV6-5
j_gene: TRBJ2-1
CDR3nt: TGTGCCAGCAGTTACAGCGGGTCCTACAATGAGCAGTTCTTC
CDR3aa: CASSYSGSYNEQFF

abundance: NA
d_gene: NA
v_gene: TRBV5-4
j_gene: TRBJ2-1
CDR3nt: TGTGCCAGCAGCCCCTGGGTAGGAGTTGCGCAGTTCTTC
CDR3aa: CASSPWVGVAQFF

abundance: few
d_gene: NA
v_gene: TRBV7-8
j_gene: TRBJ1-5
CDR3nt: TGTGCCAGCAGCGCGCGGGAACAGATCAATCAGCCCCAGCATTTT
CDR3aa: CASSAREQINQPQHF

abundance: few
d_gene: NA
v_gene: TRBV12-3/TRBV12-4
j_gene: TRBJ2-5
CDR3nt: TGTGCCAGCAGTTATTACGACAGTTCACATATAGAGACCCAGTACTTC
CDR3aa: CASSYYDSSHIETQYF

abundance: NA
d_gene: NA
v_gene: TRBV28
j_gene: TRBJ1-5
CDR3nt: TGTGCCAGCAGTTTAAACCAGGGGTCGCAGCCCCAGCATTTT
CDR3aa: CASSLNQGSQPQHF

abundance: many
d_gene: NA
v_gene: TRBV7-2
j_gene: TRBJ1-2
CDR3nt: TGTGCCAGCAGCCGTACGGGCAGGGATTATGGCTACACCTTC
CDR3aa: CASSRTGRDYGYTF

abundance: NA
d_gene: NA
v_gene: TRBV2
j_gene: TRBJ1-4
CDR3nt: TGTGCCAGCAGGAGGGCAAAGAAGGAAAAACTGTTTTTT
CDR3aa: CASRRAKKEKLFF

abundance: few
d_gene: NA
v_gene: TRBV28
j_gene: TRBJ1-4
CDR3nt: TGTGCCAGCAAGCCACGGGGTGCGGGGTCGGAGAGGCTGTTTTTT
CDR3aa: CASKPRGAGSERLFF

abundance: NA
d_gene: TRBD2
v_gene: TRBV7-2
j_gene: TRBJ2-3
CDR3nt: TGTGCCAGCAGCTCCGGGGAGGGGCACACAGATACGCAGTATTTT
CDR3aa: CASSSGEGHTDTQYF

abundance: NA
d_gene: TRBD2
v_gene: TRBV20-1
j_gene: TRBJ2-1
CDR3nt: TGCAGTGCGAAAGCTCCGGGACTAGCGAGTGAGCAGTTCTTC
CDR3aa: CSAKAPGLASEQFF

abundance: few
d_gene: NA
v_gene: TRBV18
j_gene: TRBJ1-1
CDR3nt: TGTGCCAGCTCAAGTGGGTCAGGGACCCCTGAAGCTTTCTTT
CDR3aa: CASSSGSGTPEAFF